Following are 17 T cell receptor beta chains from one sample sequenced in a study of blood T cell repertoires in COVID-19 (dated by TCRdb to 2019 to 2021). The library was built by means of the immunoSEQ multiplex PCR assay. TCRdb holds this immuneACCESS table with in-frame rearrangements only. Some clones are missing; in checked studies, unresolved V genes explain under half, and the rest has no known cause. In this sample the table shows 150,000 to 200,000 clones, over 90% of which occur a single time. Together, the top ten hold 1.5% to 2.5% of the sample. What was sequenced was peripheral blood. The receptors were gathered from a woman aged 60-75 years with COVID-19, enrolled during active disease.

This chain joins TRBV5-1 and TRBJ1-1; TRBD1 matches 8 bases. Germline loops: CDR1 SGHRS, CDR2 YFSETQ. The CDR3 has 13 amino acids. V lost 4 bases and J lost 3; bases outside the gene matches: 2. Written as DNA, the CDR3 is TGCGCCAGCAGCCCGACAGGGGACACTGAAGCTTTCTTT. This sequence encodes CASSPTGDTEAFF.

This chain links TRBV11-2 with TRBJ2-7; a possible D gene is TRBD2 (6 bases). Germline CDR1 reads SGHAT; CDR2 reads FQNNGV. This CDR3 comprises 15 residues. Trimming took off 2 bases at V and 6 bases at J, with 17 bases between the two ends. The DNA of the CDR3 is TGTGCCAGCAGCTTACGAGGCGGGACTCAGGGCGAGCAGTACTTC. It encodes CASSLRGGTQGEQYF.

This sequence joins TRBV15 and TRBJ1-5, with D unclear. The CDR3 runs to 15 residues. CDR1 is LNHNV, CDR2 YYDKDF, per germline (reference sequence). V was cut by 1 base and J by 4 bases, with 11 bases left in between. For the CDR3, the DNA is TGTGCCACCAGCAGAGCAGGAGGATATAATCAGCCCCAGCATTTT. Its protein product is CATSRAGGYNQPQHF.

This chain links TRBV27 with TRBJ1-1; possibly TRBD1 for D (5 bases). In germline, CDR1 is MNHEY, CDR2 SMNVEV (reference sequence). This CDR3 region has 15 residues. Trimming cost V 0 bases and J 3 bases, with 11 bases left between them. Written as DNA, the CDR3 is TGTGCCAGCAGTTTATCCTGGGACTTGGACACTGAAGCTTTCTTT. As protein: CASSLSWDLDTEAFF.

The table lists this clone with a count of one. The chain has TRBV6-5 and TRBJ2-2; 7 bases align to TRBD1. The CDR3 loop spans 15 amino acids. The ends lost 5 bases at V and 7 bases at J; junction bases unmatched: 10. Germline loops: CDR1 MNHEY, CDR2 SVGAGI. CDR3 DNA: TGTGCCAGCAGTCGGACAGGATCTTCGGGCGGGGAGCTGTTTTTT. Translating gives CASSRTGSSGGELFF.

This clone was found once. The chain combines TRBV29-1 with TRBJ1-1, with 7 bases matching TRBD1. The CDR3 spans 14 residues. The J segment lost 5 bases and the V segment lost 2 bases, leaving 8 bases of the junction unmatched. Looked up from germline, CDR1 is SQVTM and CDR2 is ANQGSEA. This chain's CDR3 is CSVEPSRGWTEAFF. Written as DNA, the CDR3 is TGCAGCGTTGAACCGAGCAGGGGGTGGACTGAAGCTTTCTTT.

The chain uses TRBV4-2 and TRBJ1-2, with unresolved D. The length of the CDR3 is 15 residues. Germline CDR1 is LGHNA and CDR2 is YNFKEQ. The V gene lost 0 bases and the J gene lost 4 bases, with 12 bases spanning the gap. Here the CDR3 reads CASSQEDLPSYGYTF. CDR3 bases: TGTGCCAGCAGCCAAGAGGACTTACCTAGCTATGGCTACACCTTC.

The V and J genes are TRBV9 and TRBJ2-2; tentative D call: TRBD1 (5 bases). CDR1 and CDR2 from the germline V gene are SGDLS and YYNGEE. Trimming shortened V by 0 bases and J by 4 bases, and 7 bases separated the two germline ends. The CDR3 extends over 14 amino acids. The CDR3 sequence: CASSVDRLTGELFF. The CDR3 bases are TGTGCCAGCAGCGTAGACAGGCTCACCGGGGAGCTGTTTTTT.

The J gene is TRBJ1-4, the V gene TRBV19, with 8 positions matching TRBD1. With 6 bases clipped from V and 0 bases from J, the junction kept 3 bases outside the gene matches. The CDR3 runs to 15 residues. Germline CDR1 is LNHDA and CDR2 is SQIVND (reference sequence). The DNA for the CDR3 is TGTGCCAGTAGAACGGACAGGGCAACTAATGAAAAACTGTTTTTT. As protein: CASRTDRATNEKLFF.

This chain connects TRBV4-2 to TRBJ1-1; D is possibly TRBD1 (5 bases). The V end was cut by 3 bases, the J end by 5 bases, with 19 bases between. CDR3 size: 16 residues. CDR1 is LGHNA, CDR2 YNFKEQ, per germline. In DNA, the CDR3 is TGTGCCAGCAGCCACCGACCGACAGCGCGGTGGACTGAAGCTTTCTTT. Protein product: CASSHRPTARWTEAFF.

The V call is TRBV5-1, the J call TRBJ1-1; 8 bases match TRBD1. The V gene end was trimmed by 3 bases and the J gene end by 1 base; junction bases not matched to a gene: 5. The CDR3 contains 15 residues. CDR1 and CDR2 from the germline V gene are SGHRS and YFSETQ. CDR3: CASSSSGTGNTEAFF. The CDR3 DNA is TGCGCCAGCAGCTCATCCGGGACAGGGAACACTGAAGCTTTCTTT.

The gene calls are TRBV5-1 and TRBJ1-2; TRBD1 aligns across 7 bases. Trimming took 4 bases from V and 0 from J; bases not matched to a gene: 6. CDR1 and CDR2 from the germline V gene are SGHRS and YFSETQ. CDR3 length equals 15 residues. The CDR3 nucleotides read TGCGCCAGCAGCCGTCGACAGGGAACTAACTATGGCTACACCTTC. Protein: CASSRRQGTNYGYTF.

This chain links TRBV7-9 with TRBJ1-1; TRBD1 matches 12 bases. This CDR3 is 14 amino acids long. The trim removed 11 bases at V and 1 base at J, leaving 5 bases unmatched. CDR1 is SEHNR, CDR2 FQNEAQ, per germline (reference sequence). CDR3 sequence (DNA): TGTGCCGGCGGGACAGGGGGCGGGAACACTGAAGCTTTCTTT. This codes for CAGGTGGGNTEAFF.

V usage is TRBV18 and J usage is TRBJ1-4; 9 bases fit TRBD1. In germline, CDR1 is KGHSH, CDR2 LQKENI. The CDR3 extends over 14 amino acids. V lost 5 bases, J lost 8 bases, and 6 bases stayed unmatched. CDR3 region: CASSKQGADEKLFF. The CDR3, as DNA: TGTGCCAGCTCAAAACAGGGGGCAGACGAAAAACTGTTTTTT.

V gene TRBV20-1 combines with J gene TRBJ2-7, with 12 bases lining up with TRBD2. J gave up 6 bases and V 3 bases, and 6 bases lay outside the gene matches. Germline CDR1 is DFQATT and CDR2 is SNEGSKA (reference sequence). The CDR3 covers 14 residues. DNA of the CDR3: TGCAGTGCTAGTGTACCGGGACTAGCGGGCGAGCAGTACTTC. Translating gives CSASVPGLAGEQYF.

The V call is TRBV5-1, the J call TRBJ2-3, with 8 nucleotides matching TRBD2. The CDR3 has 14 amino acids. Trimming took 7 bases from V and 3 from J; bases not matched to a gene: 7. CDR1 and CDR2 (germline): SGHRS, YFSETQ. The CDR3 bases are TGCGCCAGCCTACGGGGGGGCAGTACAGATACGCAGTATTTT. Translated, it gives CASLRGGSTDTQYF.

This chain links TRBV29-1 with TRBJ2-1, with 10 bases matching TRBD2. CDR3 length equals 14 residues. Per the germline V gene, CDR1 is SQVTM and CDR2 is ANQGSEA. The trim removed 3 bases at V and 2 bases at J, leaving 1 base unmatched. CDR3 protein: CSVDTSGAYNEQFF. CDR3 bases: TGCAGCGTTGATACTAGCGGGGCCTACAATGAGCAGTTCTTC.